The sequence of this T cell receptor (beta chain) was determined in a study of cytomegalovirus exposure and HLA in healthy donors. The study's findings and limits: Highly shared sequence variants in one cluster were likely a sequencing artifact.

A note on this clone: The antigen is unknown.

60 Vbeta and 13 Jbeta primers were used in PCR. Measured with immunoSEQ multiplex PCR; TCRdb has only the in-frame clones, and not every one. The repertoire holds 150,000 to 180,000 clones, with more than 60% as singletons. The CDR3 extends over 13 amino acids. Germline V gene lookup returns CDR1 SGDLS and CDR2 YYNGEE. Trimming cost V 4 bases and J 6 bases; bases outside gene matches: 5. Sample: PBMCs. This clonotype was obtained from a woman aged 40 to 50 in good health and CMV-seronegative. The chain recombines TRBV9 with TRBJ2-3, with 7 bases lining up with TRBD2. DNA of the CDR3: TGTGCCAGCAGCCCAGAGACTAGCGATACGCAGTATTTT. Amino acid sequence: CASSPETSDTQYF.